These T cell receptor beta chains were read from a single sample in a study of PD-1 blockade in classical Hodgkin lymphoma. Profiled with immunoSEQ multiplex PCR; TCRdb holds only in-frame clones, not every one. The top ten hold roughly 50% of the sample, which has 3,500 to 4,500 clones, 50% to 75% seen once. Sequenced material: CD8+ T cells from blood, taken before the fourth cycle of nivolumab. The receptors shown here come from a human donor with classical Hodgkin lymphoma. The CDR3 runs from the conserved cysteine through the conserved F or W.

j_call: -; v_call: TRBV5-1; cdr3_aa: CASSLGTGSTYEQYF
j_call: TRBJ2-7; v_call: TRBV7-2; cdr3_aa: CASSLVRSGVRPDEQYF
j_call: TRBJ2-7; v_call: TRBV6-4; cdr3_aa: CASSDPRTGRMREQYF
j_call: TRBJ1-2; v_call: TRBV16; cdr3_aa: CASSQSAEGGYGYTF
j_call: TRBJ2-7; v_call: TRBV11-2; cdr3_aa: CASSLDGRTGFHEQYF
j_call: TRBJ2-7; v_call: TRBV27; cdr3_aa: CASSPTGVEQYF
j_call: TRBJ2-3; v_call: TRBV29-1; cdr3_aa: CSVQTGTPRDTQYF
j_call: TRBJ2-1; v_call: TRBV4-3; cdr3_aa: CASSQDFPLSSTNNEQFF
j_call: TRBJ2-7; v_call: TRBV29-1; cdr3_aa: CSVAGQREGPYEQYF
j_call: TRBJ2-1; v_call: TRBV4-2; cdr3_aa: CASSQVGGWVAEDNEQFF
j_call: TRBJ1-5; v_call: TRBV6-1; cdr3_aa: CASSEYTPWSNQPQHF
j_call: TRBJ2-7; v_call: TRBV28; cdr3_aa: CASSWGIWGSYEQYF
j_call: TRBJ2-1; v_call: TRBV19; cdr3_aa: CASSILWTGYNEQFF
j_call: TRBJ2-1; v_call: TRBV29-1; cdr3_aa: CSVEGGMTVHEQFF
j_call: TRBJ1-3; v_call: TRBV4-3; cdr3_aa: CASSQGLAINSGNTIYF
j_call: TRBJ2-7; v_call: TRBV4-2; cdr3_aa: CASSQILATTYEQYF